Presented here are 27 T cell receptor beta chains from one specimen sequenced in a study of OX40 agonist ivuxolimab in advanced cancers. Some clones are missing from TCRdb's copy, which holds only in-frame ones; the method was immunoSEQ multiplex PCR. The sample includes roughly 66,000 clones, around 83% of them seen just once. Material: CD4+ or CD8+ T cells sorted from blood, obtained in a trial of the OX40 agonist ivuxolimab. The receptor source for this set is an adult with an advanced solid tumor such as melanoma, head and neck, liver or kidney cancer.

The CDR3 DNA is TGTGCCAGCAGTGAATTCGGACTCCTACGATCCTACGAGCAGTACTTC. It codes for CASSEFGLLRSYEQYF. V gene TRBV6-1 combines with J gene TRBJ2-7, with D perhaps TRBD2 (5 bases). Germline V gives CDR1 MNHNS, CDR2 SASEGT. Trimming removed 2 bases at V and 1 base at J, with 15 bases between. The CDR3 totals 16 residues.

This sequence joins TRBV19 and TRBJ1-5; 7 bases are shared with TRBD1. The junction had 7 bases not matched to a gene; V was cut back by 7 bases and J by 4 bases. The CDR3 length is 14 residues. The V gene's germline CDR1 is LNHDA and CDR2 SQIVND (reference sequence). As DNA, the CDR3 is TGTGCCAGTAATCATTGGGACAGAAATCAGCCCCAGCATTTT. It yields the protein CASNHWDRNQPQHF. Full variable domain (rest looked up from reference TRBV19 and TRBJ1-5): DGGITQSPKYLFRKEGQNVTLSCEQNLNHDAMYWYRQDPGQGLRLIYYSQIVNDFQKGDIAEGYSVSREKKESFPLTVTSAQKNPTAFYLCASNHWDRNQPQHFGDGTRLSIL.

This clone was observed a single time. This sequence joins TRBV5-1 and TRBJ1-2, with D possibly being TRBD1 (6 bases). Germline lookup yields CDR1 SGHRS and CDR2 YFSETQ. V was trimmed by 4 bases and J by 4 bases, leaving 17 bases between them. This CDR3 comprises 15 residues. The CDR3 DNA follows: TGCGCCAGCAGCCTAACAGGACAGCAGACCTATGGCTACACCTTC. Translation: CASSLTGQQTYGYTF.

This clone was recorded once. The CDR3 sequence: CASSERAGTSTDTQYF. As DNA, the CDR3 is TGTGCCAGCAGTGAAAGGGCAGGGACTAGCACAGATACGCAGTATTTT. The V call is TRBV6-1, the J call TRBJ2-3; tentative D call: TRBD2 (6 bases). Trimming took off 2 bases at V and 0 bases at J, with 12 bases between the two ends. The CDR3 runs to 16 residues. Germline CDR1 MNHNS, CDR2 SASEGT.

This rearrangement joins TRBV7-6 to TRBJ2-1; 9 positions match TRBD2. Germline CDR1 SGHVS, CDR2 FNYEAQ. V was clipped by 3 bases and J by 8 bases; unmatched bases: 11. The CDR3 loop spans 16 amino acids. CDR3 loop: CASSLMAGGIGDEQFF. CDR3 nucleotide sequence: TGTGCCAGCAGCTTGATGGCGGGAGGGATCGGCGATGAGCAGTTCTTC.

This sequence joins TRBV30 and TRBJ1-2; no firm D call. Per germline, CDR1 GTSNPN and CDR2 SVGIG (reference sequence). The CDR3 contains 13 residues. Trimming stripped 3 bases from V and 4 bases from J, with 12 bases between. The CDR3 reads CAWSYLARYGYTF. The CDR3 DNA reads as TGTGCCTGGAGCTATCTTGCTCGCTATGGCTACACCTTC. Full variable domain (outside the CDR3, taken from reference TRBV30 and TRBJ1-2): SQTIHQWPATLVQPVGSPLSLECTVEGTSNPNLYWYRQAAGRGLQLLFYSVGIGQISSEVPQNLSASRPQDRQFILSSKKLLLSDSGFYLCAWSYLARYGYTFGSGTRLTVV.

V usage is TRBV19 and J usage is TRBJ2-1; D is ambiguous. The CDR3 contains 17 residues. The germline V gene has CDR1 LNHDA and CDR2 SQIVND (reference sequence). Trimming stripped 4 bases from V and 7 bases from J, with 23 bases between. The CDR3 nucleotides read TGTGCCAGTAGTACCTCTTCTCGGCGGACCTCCGGGAATGAGCAGTTCTTC. Amino acids: CASSTSSRRTSGNEQFF.

The genes are TRBV28 and TRBJ1-3; no reliable D call. Germline CDR1 reads MDHEN; CDR2 reads SYDVKM. The V end lost 2 bases, the J end lost 0 bases, and 5 bases lay between the germline ends. The CDR3 covers 14 residues. In nucleotides, the CDR3 is TGTGCCAGCAGTTTACTACACTCTGGAAACACCATATATTTT. As protein: CASSLLHSGNTIYF.

The chain joins TRBV2 to TRBJ2-6; TRBD1 agrees at 9 bases. Germline V gene sequence: CDR1 SNHLY, CDR2 FYNNEI. The CDR3 has 16 residues. Germline trimming cut 5 bases from V and 4 bases from J; bases unmatched to any gene: 6. The CDR3 DNA reads as TGTGCCAGCAGTCCCGGGACAGGGATCGGGGCCAACGTCCTGACTTTC. It specifies CASSPGTGIGANVLTF.

V is TRBV11-3 and J is TRBJ2-7; unclear D gene. This CDR3 is 13 amino acids long. V lost 5 bases, J lost 6 bases, and 14 bases lay in between. Germline V CDR1 and CDR2: SGHNT, YENEEA. CDR3: CASSPGPGREQYF. The CDR3 DNA reads as TGTGCCAGCAGCCCGGGCCCGGGTCGCGAGCAGTACTTC.

This clone was found a few times. This sequence joins TRBV4-2 and TRBJ2-7, with D unresolved. The CDR3 consists of 15 residues. Trimming removed 0 bases from V and 2 bases from J, with 11 bases in between. Germline V lookup: CDR1 LGHNA, CDR2 YNFKEQ. As DNA, the CDR3 is TGTGCCAGCAGCCAAGATTGGTCGGAACCCTACGAGCAGTACTTC. It encodes CASSQDWSEPYEQYF.

The chain carries TRBV5-4 and TRBJ2-3; TRBD2 matches 15 bases. CDR1 and CDR2 (germline): SGHNT, YYREEE (reference sequence). This CDR3 has 19 residues. Unmatched junction bases numbered 12, after V lost 3 bases and J lost 4 bases. The CDR3 nucleotides read TGTGCCAGCAGCTCGTCGGACAGGACTAGCGGGAGGGCCGCAGATACGCAGTATTTT. The encoded protein is CASSSSDRTSGRAADTQYF.

This sequence joins TRBV19 and TRBJ2-5, with D perhaps matching TRBD2 (5 bases). CDR3 size: 13 residues. Trimming took off 3 bases at V and 5 bases at J, with 10 bases between the two ends. Germline V lookup: CDR1 LNHDA, CDR2 SQIVND (reference sequence). This CDR3 is CASSMGAGETQYF. For the CDR3, the DNA is TGTGCCAGTAGTATGGGCGCGGGTGAGACCCAGTACTTC. The full variable domain, in which reference TRBV19 and TRBJ2-5 provide the parts outside the CDR3, is DGGITQSPKYLFRKEGQNVTLSCEQNLNHDAMYWYRQDPGQGLRLIYYSQIVNDFQKGDIAEGYSVSREKKESFPLTVTSAQKNPTAFYLCASSMGAGETQYFGPGTRLLVL.

V gene TRBV28 combines with J gene TRBJ2-5; tentative D call: TRBD1 (6 bases). Per the germline V gene, CDR1 is MDHEN and CDR2 is SYDVKM. The CDR3 is 12 amino acids. V was shortened by 10 bases and J by 3 bases, with 12 bases between the two germline ends. CDR3 residues: CATERTEETQYF. The CDR3 coding sequence is TGTGCCACCGAACGGACAGAAGAGACCCAGTACTTC.

In its sample, this clone was seen a few times. The chain recombines TRBV19 with TRBJ2-1; TRBD1 agrees at 7 bases. Trimming at V came to 7 bases and at J to 6 bases, leaving 9 bases not matched to a gene. Per the germline V gene, CDR1 is LNHDA and CDR2 is SQIVND (reference sequence). This CDR3 has 14 amino acids. The CDR3 region is CASNTGVLANEQFF. In DNA form, the CDR3 reads TGTGCCAGTAACACAGGGGTTCTGGCCAATGAGCAGTTCTTC.

The chain recombines TRBV29-1 with TRBJ2-5; D is uncertain. V was shortened by 6 bases and J by 7 bases, with 9 bases between the two germline ends. This CDR3 is built from 10 residues. The germline gives CDR1 SQVTM, CDR2 ANQGSEA. The CDR3 DNA reads TGCAGCGTCGGTTCTTGGACCCAGTACTTC. Translated: CSVGSWTQYF. Combining the CDR3 with reference TRBV29-1 and TRBJ2-5 gives the whole variable domain SAVISQKPSRDICQRGTSLTIQCQVDSQVTMMFWYRQQPGQSLTLIATANQGSEATYESGFVIDKFPISRPNLTFSTLTVSNMSPEDSSIYLCSVGSWTQYFGPGTRLLVL.

The chain employs TRBV5-8 and TRBJ2-5; 8 positions match TRBD1. CDR1 and CDR2 (germline): SGHTS, YDEGEE. CDR3 size: 14 residues. Unmatched junction bases numbered 4, after V lost 1 base and J lost 5 bases. This CDR3 is CASSLRQGAETQYF. The CDR3 nucleotides are TGTGCCAGCAGCTTGCGGCAGGGGGCCGAGACCCAGTACTTC.

The chain is built from TRBV12-5 and TRBJ1-1, with 7 bases identical to TRBD1. This CDR3 region has 14 residues. From germline, CDR1 is LGHNT and CDR2 FRNRAP. V was clipped by 7 bases and J by 7 bases; unmatched bases: 12. CDR3 protein: CASARGGVQIEAFF. DNA for the CDR3: TGTGCTAGTGCCAGGGGGGGTGTACAGATTGAAGCTTTCTTT.

The rearrangement uses TRBV9 and TRBJ1-1, with D perhaps matching TRBD1 (5 bases). The CDR3 runs to 17 residues. V lost 3 bases and J 0 bases, leaving 18 bases between the germline ends. Per germline, CDR1 SGDLS and CDR2 YYNGEE. The CDR3 region has the DNA TGTGCCAGCAGCGAGCGGGGTGGGGGGAATATGAACACTGAAGCTTTCTTT. Protein product: CASSERGGGNMNTEAFF.

The chain recombines TRBV6-1 with TRBJ2-3; the D gene is possibly TRBD1 (6 bases). The CDR3 sequence is 13 residues long. Looked up from germline, CDR1 is MNHNS and CDR2 is SASEGT. V lost 10 bases and J 5 bases, leaving 16 bases between the germline ends. Here the CDR3 reads CATEGDRGDTQYF. CDR3 nucleotide sequence: TGTGCCACTGAGGGGGATCGGGGAGATACGCAGTATTTT.

This clone showed up just once. This rearrangement joins TRBV7-8 to TRBJ2-3; D could derive from TRBD1 or TRBD2 (5 bases each). Per germline, CDR1 SGHVS and CDR2 FQNEAQ. Trimming pared 8 bases from V and 6 bases from J, leaving 12 bases between. The CDR3 contains 12 residues. This chain's CDR3 is CASGGWGDTQYF. The CDR3 DNA is TGTGCCAGCGGAGGCTGGGGGGATACGCAGTATTTT.

V usage is TRBV2 and J usage is TRBJ1-4, with D possibly TRBD1 on 6 matching bases. The germline V gene encodes CDR1 SNHLY and CDR2 FYNNEI. The CDR3 is 15 residues long. Trimming cost V 4 bases and J 7 bases, with 16 bases left between them. CDR3 DNA sequence: TGTGCCAGCAGTGCTCAAGGCGGGGGCGGTGAAAAACTGTTTTTT. It specifies CASSAQGGGGEKLFF.

This chain joins TRBV19 and TRBJ1-5; D remains ambiguous. This CDR3 has 13 residues. CDR1 LNHDA and CDR2 SQIVND come from the germline V gene (reference sequence). With 11 bases removed from V and 3 bases from J, the gap between germline ends came to 14 bases. The CDR3 is CAASETYNQPQHF. As DNA, the CDR3 is TGTGCCGCCAGCGAGACCTACAATCAGCCCCAGCATTTT.

The chain's CDR3 is CASSLVGETQYF. CDR3 nucleotides: TGTGCCAGCAGTTTAGTAGGAGAGACCCAGTACTTC. J is TRBJ2-5 and V is TRBV2; no firm D call. This CDR3 is 12 amino acids long. The V end was cut by 5 bases, the J end by 4 bases, with 8 bases between. Germline values: CDR1 SNHLY, CDR2 FYNNEI.

The rearrangement joins TRBV5-1 to TRBJ2-1; D is perhaps TRBD1 (5 bases). This CDR3 is built from 14 residues. Trimming cost V 0 bases and J 8 bases, with 12 bases left between them. In germline, CDR1 is SGHRS, CDR2 YFSETQ. The CDR3 sequence: CASSLAQGSDEQFF. The CDR3 DNA follows: TGCGCCAGCAGCTTGGCCCAGGGATCCGATGAGCAGTTCTTC.

The rearrangement uses TRBV29-1 and TRBJ2-1, with D possibly being TRBD2 (6 bases). Germline V gene lookup returns CDR1 SQVTM and CDR2 ANQGSEA. V lost 6 bases and J 4 bases, leaving 7 bases between the germline ends. CDR3 size: 11 residues. CDR3 nucleotide sequence: TGCAGCGTCGGGGGTTACAATGAGCAGTTCTTC. Translating gives CSVGGYNEQFF.

The V and J genes are TRBV4-2 and TRBJ2-3, with a possible D match to TRBD2 (6 bases). Trimming removed 3 bases from V and 4 bases from J, with 17 bases in between. The germline V gene encodes CDR1 LGHNA and CDR2 YNFKEQ. The CDR3 length is 16 residues. The CDR3 DNA sequence: TGTGCCAGCAGCCAGCCGGGACTGGGTTATTCAGATACGCAGTATTTT. This gives the protein CASSQPGLGYSDTQYF.